The T cell receptor (beta chain) under discussion was sequenced for a study of regulatory T cells in long-lasting Graves disease. Germline lookup yields CDR1 LNHDA and CDR2 SQIVND (reference sequence). Trimming left V 6 bases short and J 8 bases short, with 18 bases between. This CDR3 is built from 14 residues. Stated time point: newly diagnosed GD, antithyroid drugs for less than 3 months. Generation of the TCR library employed RNA extracted from PBMCs. Investigators prepared the TCR beta libraries by applying iRepertoire HTBI primers and Arm-PCR of CDR3 regions. In TCRdb, the multiplex PCR reads were re-called with MiXCR into one record per CDR3 protein. The table lists roughly 380,000 distinct CDR3 sequences, approximately 15% of them singletons. This clonotype was seen only a few times. The data also belong to a second study, concerning T cells in Graves' hyperthyroidism and ophthalmopathy. From that paper: When the TCR CDR3 underwent first-round RT-PCR, the HTBI primer set was used.

This chain joins TRBV19 and TRBJ2-3; TRBD2 might be the D (6 bases). This material consisted of peripheral blood mononuclear cells (PBMCs), taken at new diagnosis, from a patient treated with antithyroid drugs. The source of this sequence is a middle-aged man with Graves disease. The CDR3 loop reads CASSGGRKPGTQYF. Written as DNA, the CDR3 is TGTGCCAGTAGCGGGGGACGAAAGCCGGGTACGCAGTATTTT.